The T cell receptor beta chain under discussion was sequenced for a study of regulatory dendritic cells for organ transplantation. As for this clone: Antigen: not known.

Measured with immunoSEQ multiplex PCR; TCRdb has only the in-frame clones, and not every one. The table has about 12,000 clones, 75% to 80% seen once. CFSE-labeled sorted T cells met regulatory or mature dendritic cells for 4 to 6 days. Sequenced material: naive CD8+ T cells from blood cultured with regulatory dendritic cells. Indicated subset: CD45RA+ naive T cells. The sequence was collected from a human donor in good health.

The DNA of the CDR3 is TGTGCCAGCAGCTTAGGGCGCGGGGGCGGCTACACCTTC. It codes for CASSLGRGGGYTF. This chain connects TRBV13 to TRBJ1-2; D might be TRBD1 (6 bases). The V end was cut by 0 bases, the J end by 8 bases, with 10 bases between. Germline V gives CDR1 PRHDT, CDR2 FYEKMQ (reference sequence). The CDR3 has 13 residues.